The sequence of this T cell receptor beta chain was determined in a study of human T cells and chemical hapten exposure. Germline CDR1 reads MNHEY; CDR2 reads SVGEGT. The V and J ends lost 5 bases and 1 base, in that order; junction bases with no gene match: 11. The CDR3 is made up of 17 amino acids. This clonotype was detected many times. The time point is: pre-sensitization, week 0. As to treatment: therapeutic diphenylcyclopropenone sensitization with weekly scalp DPC. TCRdb independently ran MiXCR on the RACE reads; one entry per CDR3 protein. The sample contains roughly 380,000 distinct CDR3 sequences, more than 4.5% of which appear only once.

The sequence derives from a woman in her forties or fifties with alopecia areata. Some clones in this sample may be carry-over from other donors' samples. The chain uses TRBV6-2 or TRBV6-3 and TRBJ1-1; 9 nucleotides agree with TRBD1. The sample here was whole blood, taken in connection with sensitization to the hapten diphenylcyclopropenone (DPC). CDR3 DNA sequence: TGTGCCAGCAGTAGAACGACAGGGGGGAGTAAGAACACTGAAGCTTTCTTT. Protein: CASSRTTGGSKNTEAFF.